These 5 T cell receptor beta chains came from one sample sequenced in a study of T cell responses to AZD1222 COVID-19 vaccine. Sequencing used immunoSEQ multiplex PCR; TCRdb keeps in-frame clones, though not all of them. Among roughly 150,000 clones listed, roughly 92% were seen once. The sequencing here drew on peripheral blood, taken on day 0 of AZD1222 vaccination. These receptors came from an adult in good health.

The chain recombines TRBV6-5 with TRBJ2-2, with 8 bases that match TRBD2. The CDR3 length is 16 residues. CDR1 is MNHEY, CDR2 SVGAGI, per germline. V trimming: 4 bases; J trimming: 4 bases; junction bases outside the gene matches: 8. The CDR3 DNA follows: TGTGCCAGCAGTTCGTCAGGCGCGGGAGGCACCGGGGAGCTGTTTTTT. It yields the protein CASSSSGAGGTGELFF.

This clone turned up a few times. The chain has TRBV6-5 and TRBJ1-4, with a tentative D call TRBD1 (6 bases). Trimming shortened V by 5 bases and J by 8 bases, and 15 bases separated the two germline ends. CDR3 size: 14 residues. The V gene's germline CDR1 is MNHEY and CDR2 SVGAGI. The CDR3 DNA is TGTGCCAGCAGTCAAACACAGGGAGGCGAAAAACTGTTTTTT. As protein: CASSQTQGGEKLFF.

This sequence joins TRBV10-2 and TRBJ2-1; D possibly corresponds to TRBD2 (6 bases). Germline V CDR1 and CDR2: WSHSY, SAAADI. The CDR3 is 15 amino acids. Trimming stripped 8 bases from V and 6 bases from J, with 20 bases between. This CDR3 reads CASLARLATVNEQFF. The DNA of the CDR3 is TGCGCCAGCCTCGCCCGGCTAGCGACGGTCAATGAGCAGTTCTTC.

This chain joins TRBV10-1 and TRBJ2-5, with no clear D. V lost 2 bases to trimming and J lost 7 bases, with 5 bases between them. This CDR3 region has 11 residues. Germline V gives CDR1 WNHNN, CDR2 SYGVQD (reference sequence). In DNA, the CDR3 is TGCGCCAGCAGTGAGGGTCGGACCCAGTACTTC. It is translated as CASSEGRTQYF.

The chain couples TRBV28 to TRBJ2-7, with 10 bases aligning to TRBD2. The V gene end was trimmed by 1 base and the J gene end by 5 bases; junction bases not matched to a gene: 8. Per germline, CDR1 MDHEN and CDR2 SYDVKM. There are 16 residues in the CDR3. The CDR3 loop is CASSLFPGLASHEQYF. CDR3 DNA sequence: TGTGCCAGCAGTTTATTTCCGGGACTAGCGTCCCACGAGCAGTACTTC.